These 20 T cell receptor beta chains were sequenced from one sample in a study of OX40 agonist ivuxolimab in advanced cancers. Some clones are missing from TCRdb's copy, which holds only in-frame ones; the method was immunoSEQ multiplex PCR. The repertoire holds around 76,000 clones, with roughly 78% as singletons. The starting material was CD4+ or CD8+ T cells sorted from blood, obtained in a trial of the OX40 agonist ivuxolimab. The receptors here all came from an adult with an advanced solid tumor such as melanoma, head and neck, liver or kidney cancer.

About this clone itself: The junction differs from germline at one of its ends, possibly a read error. Additional DNA sequences in this sample encode the identical CDR3. The gene calls are TRBV7-9 and TRBJ1-2; 7 bases are shared with TRBD1. The CDR3 consists of 15 residues. CDR1 and CDR2 from the germline V gene are SEHNR and FQNEAQ (reference sequence). CDR3: CASSLAGGTNYGYTF. The CDR3 DNA reads as TGTGCCAGCAGCCTAGCAGGGGGGACCAACTATGGCTACACCTTC.

The CDR3 loop reads CASSFGDWREQYF. The CDR3 DNA reads TGTGCCAGCAGCTTTGGGGACTGGCGGGAGCAGTACTTC. V and J are TRBV7-8 and TRBJ2-7; weak D call: TRBD2 (6 bases). The CDR3 loop spans 13 amino acids. V lost 3 bases and J lost 7, with 13 bases in between. From germline, CDR1 is SGHVS and CDR2 FQNEAQ.

V gene TRBV7-2 combines with J gene TRBJ1-3; D is uncertain. V dropped 2 bases and J dropped 4 bases, with 18 bases sitting between them. Germline V gives CDR1 SGHTA, CDR2 FQGNSA. The CDR3 length is 17 residues. The CDR3 sequence is CASSLRGDPSGGNTIYF. CDR3 sequence (DNA): TGTGCCAGCAGCTTACGGGGAGATCCTAGTGGAGGAAACACCATATATTTT.

The chain recombines TRBV12-5 with TRBJ1-6, with TRBD1 as a possible D gene (5 bases). The CDR3 loop spans 16 amino acids. Trimming took off 1 base at V and 4 bases at J, with 11 bases between the two ends. CDR1 and CDR2 from the germline V gene are LGHNT and FRNRAP. The CDR3 here is CASGLDRDAYNSPLHF. The CDR3 DNA sequence: TGTGCTAGTGGTTTGGACCGGGACGCATATAATTCACCCCTCCACTTT.

J is TRBJ2-7 and V is TRBV5-1; 8 bases are shared with TRBD2. Trimming at V came to 7 bases and at J to 1 base, leaving 7 bases not matched to a gene. The CDR3 is 14 amino acids. Germline assignment: CDR1 SGHRS and CDR2 YFSETQ. This CDR3 reads CASGASGRSYEQYF. CDR3 bases: TGCGCCAGCGGCGCAAGCGGGAGATCCTACGAGCAGTACTTC.

In DNA form, the CDR3 reads TGTGCCAGTATGGATCCGAGGGGATCCGGCACAGATACGCAGTATTTT. The encoded protein is CASMDPRGSGTDTQYF. V and J are TRBV19 and TRBJ2-3; either TRBD1 or TRBD2 may fit D (5 bases each). The germline V gene encodes CDR1 LNHDA and CDR2 SQIVND (reference sequence). Trimming stripped 7 bases from V and 1 base from J, with 18 bases between. The length of the CDR3 is 16 residues.

The V call is TRBV11-2, the J call TRBJ1-3; D is uncertain. Germline CDR1 and CDR2: SGHAT and FQNNGV. V lost 5 bases, J lost 1 base, and 9 bases lay in between. This CDR3 region has 14 residues. CDR3: CASSPQQSGNTIYF. For the CDR3, the DNA is TGTGCCAGCAGCCCCCAGCAGTCTGGAAACACCATATATTTT.

This clone was counted a single time. V usage is TRBV11-2 and J usage is TRBJ2-7; 10 bases fit TRBD1. Germline CDR1 and CDR2: SGHAT and FQNNGV. V lost 4 bases and J lost 6; bases outside the gene matches: 3. The CDR3 covers 13 residues. This CDR3 is CASSSTGGSEQYF. CDR3 nucleotide sequence: TGTGCCAGCAGCTCGACAGGGGGCAGCGAGCAGTACTTC.

V gene TRBV5-4 combines with J gene TRBJ2-5; 9 nucleotides line up with TRBD1. Germline V gene sequence: CDR1 SGHNT, CDR2 YYREEE (reference sequence). The CDR3 contains 14 residues. The V gene end was trimmed by 4 bases and the J gene end by 2 bases; junction bases not matched to a gene: 3. The CDR3 DNA reads TGTGCCAGCAGCCGGGGACAGGGACAAGAGACCCAGTACTTC. This codes for CASSRGQGQETQYF.

This clone was seen more than once but under ten times. The chain couples TRBV6-1 to TRBJ2-3; 9 bases fit TRBD1. CDR3 length equals 15 residues. The germline CDR1 and CDR2 sequences are MNHNS and SASEGT. V lost 6 bases, J lost 3 bases, and 7 bases stayed unmatched. The CDR3 spells CASRVPGQGTDTQYF. DNA for the CDR3: TGTGCCAGCAGAGTTCCGGGACAGGGAACAGATACGCAGTATTTT.

The chain combines TRBV27 with TRBJ2-3, with TRBD1 matching over 7 bases. CDR1 is MNHEY and CDR2 is SMNVEV in the germline V gene (reference sequence). CDR3 length: 17 residues. Trimming took 3 bases from V and 0 from J; bases not matched to a gene: 9. The CDR3 reads CASSFDRVQGSTDTQYF. In DNA, the CDR3 is TGTGCCAGCAGTTTTGACAGGGTGCAGGGTAGCACAGATACGCAGTATTTT.

The chain combines TRBV19 with TRBJ1-1, with a weak D call TRBD1 (6 bases). Trimming took off 3 bases at V and 4 bases at J, with 12 bases between the two ends. The CDR3 covers 14 residues. Per the germline V gene, CDR1 is LNHDA and CDR2 is SQIVND (reference sequence). CDR3 DNA sequence: TGTGCCAGTAGTATTGGCAGGGGAAGCACTGAAGCTTTCTTT. This gives the protein CASSIGRGSTEAFF. The complete variable domain, with remaining parts taken from reference TRBV19 and TRBJ1-1, reads DGGITQSPKYLFRKEGQNVTLSCEQNLNHDAMYWYRQDPGQGLRLIYYSQIVNDFQKGDIAEGYSVSREKKESFPLTVTSAQKNPTAFYLCASSIGRGSTEAFFGQGTRLTVV.

The V gene is TRBV7-2, the J gene TRBJ1-1; TRBD1 aligns across 8 bases. Germline V gene lookup returns CDR1 SGHTA and CDR2 FQGNSA. This CDR3 is 12 amino acids long. V shed 5 bases, J shed 10 bases, and the junction held 6 bases outside the gene matches. The CDR3 nucleotides read TGTGCCAGCAGCAACCCAGGGGGCCTAGCTTTCTTT. Its protein product is CASSNPGGLAFF.

CDR3 residues: CASSFRTYEQYF. The CDR3 bases are TGTGCCAGCAGCTTCCGAACCTACGAGCAGTACTTC. This rearrangement joins TRBV13 to TRBJ2-7, with D uncertain. V shed 3 bases and J shed 2 bases, with 5 bases lying between them. The CDR3 has 12 residues. Germline assignment: CDR1 PRHDT and CDR2 FYEKMQ (reference sequence).

This chain connects TRBV11-3 to TRBJ1-1; maybe TRBD1 (5 bases). CDR1 and CDR2 from the germline V gene are SGHNT and YENEEA. The germline V and J ends were trimmed by 5 bases and 7 bases, with 14 bases remaining between them. This CDR3 comprises 13 residues. CDR3 in amino acids: CASSRTLGGEAFF. In DNA, the CDR3 is TGTGCCAGCAGCCGTACCCTTGGGGGTGAAGCTTTCTTT.

The rearrangement uses TRBV19 and TRBJ2-2, with 10 bases identical to TRBD2. This CDR3 spans 15 amino acids. From germline, CDR1 is LNHDA and CDR2 SQIVND (reference sequence). The V and J ends lost 8 bases and 8 bases, in that order; junction bases with no gene match: 11. Written as DNA, the CDR3 is TGTGCCAGTGGGGCCCCAACTAGCGGGACGGGGGAGCTGTTTTTT. It yields the protein CASGAPTSGTGELFF. The whole variable domain, filled in from reference TRBV19 and TRBJ2-2, reads DGGITQSPKYLFRKEGQNVTLSCEQNLNHDAMYWYRQDPGQGLRLIYYSQIVNDFQKGDIAEGYSVSREKKESFPLTVTSAQKNPTAFYLCASGAPTSGTGELFFGEGSRLTVL.

The chain recombines TRBV5-1 with TRBJ1-6, with D unresolved. The CDR3 runs 13 residues. V lost 10 bases and J 5 bases, leaving 13 bases between the germline ends. Germline-derived CDR1 and CDR2 are SGHRS and YFSETQ. The CDR3 reads CASSRTDNSPLHF. CDR3 coding DNA: TGCGCCTCTTCTCGGACGGATAATTCACCCCTCCACTTT. The full variable domain, its missing parts supplied by reference TRBV5-1 and TRBJ1-6, is KAGVTQTPRYLIKTRGQQVTLSCSPISGHRSVSWYQQTPGQGLQFLFEYFSETQRNKGNFPGRFSGRQFSNSRSEMNVSTLELGDSALYLCASSRTDNSPLHFGNGTRLTVT.

This CDR3 reads CASSIGRSSGTDTQYF. The CDR3 coding sequence is TGTGCCAGCAGCATAGGTCGAAGTAGCGGGACAGATACGCAGTATTTT. The chain is built from TRBV7-2 and TRBJ2-3; 7 nucleotides line up with TRBD2. CDR3 length equals 16 residues. Losses at the gene ends were 5 bases for V and 3 bases for J; bases not matched to a gene: 11. The V gene's germline CDR1 is SGHTA and CDR2 FQGNSA. Full variable domain (missing parts from reference TRBV7-2 and TRBJ2-3): GAGVSQSPSNKVTEKGKDVELRCDPISGHTALYWYRQSLGQGLEFLIYFQGNSAPDKSGLPSDRFSAERTGGSVSTLTIQRTQQEDSAVYLCASSIGRSSGTDTQYFGPGTRLTVL.

This clone was recorded only once. The chain recombines TRBV19 with TRBJ2-2; D is uncertain. Germline CDR1 reads LNHDA; CDR2 reads SQIVND (reference sequence). The CDR3 length is 16 residues. The ends were cut back, 7 bases at V and 0 bases at J, with 15 bases in the middle. CDR3 sequence reads: CASTLEAGANTGELFF. The CDR3 DNA reads TGTGCCAGTACCCTAGAGGCCGGCGCGAACACCGGGGAGCTGTTTTTT.

The rearrangement links TRBV10-3 to TRBJ2-3; TRBD2 agrees at 14 bases. The V gene end was trimmed by 3 bases and the J gene end by 4 bases; junction bases not matched to a gene: 3. Per the germline V gene, CDR1 is ENHRY and CDR2 is SYGVKD. There are 16 residues in the CDR3. This CDR3 is CAISDGLAGGPDTQYF. CDR3 DNA sequence: TGTGCCATCAGTGACGGACTAGCGGGGGGACCAGATACGCAGTATTTT.